Each of the 5 T cell receptor beta chains below was sequenced from the same sample in a study of blood T cell repertoires in COVID-19 (dated by TCRdb to 2018 to 2021). To prepare the library, the immunoSEQ multiplex PCR assay was applied. Entries here come from immuneACCESS through TCRdb and include only in-frame sequences with V and J called. Some clones fail to appear in such tables; in the studies checked, an unresolved V gene covers under half of the shortfall, and the cause of the remainder is unknown. A total of roughly 70,000 clones appear in this sample, more than 75% of them only once. The ten largest clones represent under 1.5% of the sample. The sequencing sample was made of peripheral blood. These receptors came from a human donor in a cohort sampled during active COVID-19.

The chain couples TRBV24-1 to TRBJ1-2; 12 bases match TRBD1. The CDR3 runs 15 residues. Looked up from germline, CDR1 is KGHDR and CDR2 is SFDVKD. With 5 bases clipped from V and 4 bases from J, the junction kept 4 bases outside the gene matches. For the CDR3, the DNA is TGTGCCACCAGTGCCGGGACAGGGGGCAGCTATGGCTACACCTTC. This encodes CATSAGTGGSYGYTF.

CDR3 amino acids: CASSLVSGSTDTQYF. The DNA for the CDR3 is TGTGCCAGCAGCTTAGTCTCTGGCAGCACAGATACGCAGTATTTT. The rearrangement uses TRBV7-9 and TRBJ2-3, with no clear D. This CDR3 spans 15 amino acids. CDR1 is SEHNR and CDR2 is FQNEAQ in the germline V gene (reference sequence). V was trimmed by 1 base and J by 0 bases, leaving 8 bases between them. The whole variable domain, remainder taken from reference TRBV7-9 and TRBJ2-3, is DTGVSQNPRHKITKRGQNVTFRCDPISEHNRLYWYRQTLGQGPEFLTYFQNEAQLEKSRLLSDRFSAERPKGSFSTLEIQRTEQGDSAMYLCASSLVSGSTDTQYFGPGTRLTVL.

The V and J genes are TRBV28 and TRBJ1-1; the match to TRBD1 covers 10 bases. Germline V gene data show CDR1 as MDHEN and CDR2 as SYDVKM. Trimming at V came to 1 base and at J to 3 bases, leaving 5 bases not matched to a gene. CDR3 length: 16 amino acids. The DNA of the CDR3 is TGTGCCAGCAGTTTATCTTCGGGACAGGGGTACACTGAAGCTTTCTTT. It is translated as CASSLSSGQGYTEAFF. Together with reference TRBV28 and TRBJ1-1, the CDR3 gives the full variable domain: DVKVTQSSRYLVKRTGEKVFLECVQDMDHENMFWYRQDPGLGLRLIYFSYDVKMKEKGDIPEGYSVSREKKERFSLILESASTNQTSMYLCASSLSSGQGYTEAFFGQGTRLTVV.

Worth noting for this clone: At one boundary the junction diverges from the germline segment, which might be a read error. Additional DNA sequences in this sample encode the identical CDR3. V usage is TRBV19 and J usage is TRBJ1-2; 9 bases agree with TRBD1. This CDR3 has 14 residues. CDR1 is LNHDA and CDR2 is SQIVND in the germline V gene (reference sequence). This chain's CDR3 is CASSGSNRDRAHTF. Written as DNA, the CDR3 is TGCGCCAGTAGTGGGTCAAACAGGGACAGGGCCCACACCTTC.

The chain has TRBV11-2 and TRBJ1-1; weak D call: TRBD1 (6 bases). The CDR3 extends over 13 amino acids. CDR1 SGHAT and CDR2 FQNNGV come from the germline V gene. Trimming shortened V by 1 base and J by 7 bases, and 10 bases separated the two germline ends. In nucleotides, the CDR3 is TGTGCCAGCAGCTTAGTGACAGGCAGTGAAGCTTTCTTT. This sequence encodes CASSLVTGSEAFF.